This TCR beta chain was documented in a study of T cell changes during pregnancy in multiple sclerosis. A single count supports this clone. Measured with immunoSEQ multiplex PCR; TCRdb has only the in-frame clones, and not every one. The sample has approximately 20,000 clones, 75% to 90% seen once. CDR1 and CDR2 from the germline V gene are MDHEN and SYDVKM. With V trimmed by 2 bases and J by 3 bases, 6 bases remained unmatched. This CDR3 contains 15 residues. The chain is built from TRBV28 and TRBJ1-1; 7 bases align to TRBD1. This clonotype originated in a female donor in good health, enrolled as a control in a pregnancy study. The sample consisted of CD8+ T cells from peripheral blood mononuclear cells, taken in the third trimester of pregnancy. CDR3 region: CASSLRTGGYTEAFF. DNA of the CDR3: TGTGCCAGCAGTTTACGGACAGGAGGATACACTGAAGCTTTCTTT.